This T cell receptor (beta chain) was retrieved from a study of blood T cell repertoires in COVID-19. Study background: Acute-phase and convalescent COVID-19 samples originated in the United States, Italy and Spain. PBMCs, B-cell-depleted T cells, or T cells were the source of the cDNA or gDNA that made up the material.

In the source study's methods: Nucleated cell number was recorded as an estimate derived from reference gene primer amplification. The table came from immunoSEQ multiplex PCR; TCRdb's copy has only in-frame clones and leaves some out. That table supplies the V and J calls and clone size; D and trimming were determined from the DNA. Altogether some 120,000 clones are present, more than 90% being singletons, with the ten largest covering roughly 3.7%. The CDR3 totals 13 residues. V shed 6 bases and J 10 bases; nucleotides not matched to a gene: 9. The germline V gene has CDR1 SGHNT and CDR2 YENEEA. The sequenced sample consisted of peripheral blood. This receptor was identified in a man aged 50-60 years with active COVID-19. The chain links TRBV11-3 to TRBJ1-1; 9 bases map to TRBD1. The CDR3 is CASRQDRGEGAFF. CDR3 nucleotides: TGTGCCAGCAGGCAGGACAGGGGCGAAGGAGCTTTCTTT.